These 7 T cell receptor beta chains originate from one sample sequenced in a study of T cell clonality in common variable immunodeficiency. Study observations and caveats: Common variable immunodeficiency TCR beta sequences reportedly had fewer deletions and N-nucleotide insertions.

Their cognate antigens are unknown. Sequencing was performed with immunoSEQ multiplex PCR; in TCRdb, only in-frame clones are kept and a portion is missing. The specimen has almost 20,000 clones, none found just once. Specimen: peripheral blood mononuclear cells. These receptor sequences come from a human donor with common variable immunodeficiency.

This clone has a handful of counts. The read gets to within 3 residues of the CDR3 end, and the germline J gene fills in the rest. This sequence joins TRBV2 and TRBJ2-3; maybe TRBD2 (7 bases). Trimming removed 1 base from V and 6 bases from J, with 20 bases in between. CDR3 length equals 17 residues. Germline V gene lookup returns CDR1 SNHLY and CDR2 FYNNEI. The chain's CDR3 is CASSEGSGGGGGDTQYF. CDR3 DNA, as far as it was read: TGTGCCAGCAGTGAAGGGTCCGGTGGGGGGGGCGGGGATACG.

This clone came up a few times. The read ends 3 residues before the CDR3 terminus; that terminus is restored from the germline J gene. V and J are TRBV30 and TRBJ2-1, with TRBD1 as a possible D gene (6 bases). The CDR3 covers 15 residues. Germline-derived CDR1 and CDR2 are GTSNPN and SVGIG (reference sequence). V lost 7 bases, J lost 4 bases, and 20 bases lay in between. The CDR3: CASRDTLKRYNEQFF. The covered CDR3 bases are TGTGCCTCCCGGGACACCCTTAAAAGATACAATGAG.

Partial CDR3 DNA: TGTGCCTGGAGTCAGGGGACAGGGGGCGCCTCCCTCTATGGC. It encodes CAWSQGTGGASLYG. The CDR3, in full, reads CAWSQGTGGASLYGYTF. The V gene is TRBV30, the J gene TRBJ1-2; TRBD1 matches at 12 bases. The CDR3 is cut off 3 residues early in the read; its end comes from the germline J gene. Per germline, CDR1 GTSNPN and CDR2 SVGIG (reference sequence). J lost 4 bases, V lost 2 bases, and 11 bases had no gene match. The CDR3 totals 17 residues.

Comments on this clone: The read is 3 residues too short to cover the CDR3 end, so that end is filled in from the germline J gene. The chain is built from TRBV7-7 and TRBJ1-3, with D perhaps matching TRBD1 (5 bases). Looked up from germline, CDR1 is SSHAT and CDR2 is FNYEAQ (reference sequence). Trimming removed 2 bases from V and 0 bases from J, with 14 bases in between. This CDR3 region has 17 residues. The CDR3 spells CASSLFFRGDSGNTIYF. Partial CDR3 DNA: TGTGCCAGCAGCTTATTTTTTCGGGGGGACTCTGGAAACACC.

Remarks on this clone: Coverage ceases 3 residues before the CDR3 finishes, and the germline J gene fills in the end. This chain connects TRBV18 to TRBJ1-5, with 8 bases lining up with TRBD1. The length of the CDR3 is 13 residues. With 2 bases clipped from V and 6 bases from J, the junction kept 0 bases outside the gene matches. Germline V CDR1 and CDR2: KGHSH, LQKENI. The DNA read from the CDR3 is TGTGCCAGCTCACCAGACAGGGGTCAGCCC. Its translation: CASSPDRGQP. The whole CDR3 region reads CASSPDRGQPQHF.

Only a few counts were recorded for this clone. At one end the junction does not follow the germline gene, possibly because of a read error. The CDR3 extends 3 residues past the end of the read, so its final part is completed from the germline J gene. This rearrangement joins TRBV19 to TRBJ1-6; TRBD1 is a possible D gene (6 bases). Germline assignment: CDR1 LNHDA and CDR2 SQIVND (reference sequence). This CDR3 is 15 amino acids long. The sequenced CDR3 bases are TGTGCCAGTAGTATCGGACAGAAATATAAGTCACCC. Translating gives CASSIGQKYKSP. The full CDR3 protein reads CASSIGQKYKSPLHF.

This clone showed up just a few times. The missing CDR3 end, 3 residues past where the read stops, is filled in from the germline J gene. The gene calls are TRBV7-9 and TRBJ2-1; the match to TRBD1 covers 11 bases. V lost 5 bases, J lost 5 bases, and 5 bases stayed unmatched. This CDR3 contains 15 residues. CDR1 is SEHNR, CDR2 FQNEAQ, per germline (reference sequence). CDR3 in amino acids: CASSAGQGAHNEQFF. CDR3 DNA, as far as it was read: TGTGCCAGCAGCGCAGGACAGGGGGCGCACAATGAG.